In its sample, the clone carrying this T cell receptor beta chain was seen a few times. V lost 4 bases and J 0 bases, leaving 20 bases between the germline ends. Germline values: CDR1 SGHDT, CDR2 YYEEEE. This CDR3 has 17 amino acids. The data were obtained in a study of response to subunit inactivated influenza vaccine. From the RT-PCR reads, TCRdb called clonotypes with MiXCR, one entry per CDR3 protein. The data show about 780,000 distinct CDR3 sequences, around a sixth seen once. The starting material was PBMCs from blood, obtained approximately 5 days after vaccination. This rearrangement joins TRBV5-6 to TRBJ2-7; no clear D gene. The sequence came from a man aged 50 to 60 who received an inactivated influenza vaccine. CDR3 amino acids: CASSKDLWAITSYEQYF. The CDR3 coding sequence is TGTGCCAGCAGCAAGGATTTGTGGGCTATCACCTCCTACGAGCAGTACTTC.